Shown below are 9 T cell receptor beta chains from a single sample sequenced in a study of blood T cell repertoires in COVID-19. The protocol was immunoSEQ multiplex PCR, while the TCRdb copy is restricted to in-frame clones and leaves out a portion. The sample includes tens of thousands of clones, roughly 87% seen only once; the top ten take approximately 16%. Source material: peripheral blood. Receptors originate from a human donor with active COVID-19. The donor label of this sample is uncertain.

The J gene is TRBJ2-7, the V gene TRBV9; tentative D call: TRBD2 (5 bases). The CDR3 totals 13 residues. The V end lost 3 bases, the J end lost 6 bases, and 13 bases lay between the germline ends. Germline V CDR1 and CDR2: SGDLS, YYNGEE. DNA for the CDR3: TGTGCCAGCAGCGCGGGGTTCCTTACCGAGCAGTACTTC. Protein: CASSAGFLTEQYF.

J is TRBJ2-5 and V is TRBV20-1; 10 nucleotides align to TRBD2. The CDR3 totals 14 residues. CDR1 and CDR2 from the germline V gene are DFQATT and SNEGSKA (reference sequence). Trimming removed 3 bases from V and 1 base from J; junction bases left unmatched: 2. CDR3 in DNA: TGCAGTGCTAGTGAGCGGGGGGGCCAAGAGACCCAGTACTTC. This encodes CSASERGGQETQYF.

The gene calls are TRBV15 and TRBJ2-7; D remains unclear. The CDR3 is 13 amino acids. Germline CDR1 LNHNV, CDR2 YYDKDF (reference sequence). V lost 0 bases and J 3 bases, leaving 6 bases between the germline ends. CDR3 DNA: TGTGCCACCAGCAGAGAGCGGCTCTACGAGCAGTACTTC. This sequence encodes CATSRERLYEQYF.

CDR3 nucleotides: TGTGCCAGCAGCTTAAGGTTGGGGACAGGGGCCTACGAGCAGTACTTC. Amino acid sequence: CASSLRLGTGAYEQYF. The V and J genes are TRBV5-6 and TRBJ2-7; TRBD1 matches at 10 bases. Unmatched junction bases numbered 7, after V lost 2 bases and J lost 2 bases. The CDR3 extends over 16 amino acids. Germline V gene sequence: CDR1 SGHDT, CDR2 YYEEEE. Based on the CDR3 plus reference TRBV5-6 and TRBJ2-7, the full variable domain is DAGVTQSPTHLIKTRGQQVTLRCSPKSGHDTVSWYQQALGQGPQFIFQYYEEEERQRGNFPDRFSGHQFPNYSSELNVNALLLGDSALYLCASSLRLGTGAYEQYFGPGTRLTVT.

This chain connects TRBV9 to TRBJ1-3, with D unclear. There are 14 residues in the CDR3. Trimming pared 2 bases from V and 1 base from J, leaving 7 bases between. Per the germline V gene, CDR1 is SGDLS and CDR2 is YYNGEE. In DNA, the CDR3 is TGTGCCAGCAGCGTCCAGGATTCTGGAAACACCATATATTTT. As protein: CASSVQDSGNTIYF.

The chain couples TRBV3-1 (or the pseudogene TRBV3-2) to TRBJ1-5; 9 nucleotides match TRBD1. Germline V CDR1 and CDR2: LGHDT, YNNKEL (reference sequence). V was pared by 3 bases and J by 7 bases, with 10 bases of the junction left unmatched. The CDR3 runs 16 residues. CDR3 in amino acids: CASSHHNRGRRQPQHF. DNA of the CDR3: TGTGCCAGCAGCCATCACAACAGGGGGCGCAGACAGCCCCAGCATTTT.

The chain uses TRBV19 and TRBJ2-3, with a weak D call TRBD2 (5 bases). Between the trimmed V and J ends, which lost 6 bases and 2 bases, there was a span of 12 bases. The germline gives CDR1 LNHDA, CDR2 SQIVND (reference sequence). CDR3 length equals 14 residues. The CDR3 here is CASRPTSYTDTQYF. The CDR3 region has the DNA TGTGCCAGTAGGCCCACTAGTTACACAGATACGCAGTATTTT. The complete variable domain, with remaining parts taken from reference TRBV19 and TRBJ2-3, reads DGGITQSPKYLFRKEGQNVTLSCEQNLNHDAMYWYRQDPGQGLRLIYYSQIVNDFQKGDIAEGYSVSREKKESFPLTVTSAQKNPTAFYLCASRPTSYTDTQYFGPGTRLTVL.

This chain joins TRBV6-5 and TRBJ1-5; 8 nucleotides line up with TRBD1. Germline assignment: CDR1 MNHEY and CDR2 SVGAGI. This CDR3 has 15 residues. After removal of 6 bases from V and 4 bases from J, the junction contained 8 bases not matched to a gene. CDR3 in amino acids: CASRPDRGWNQPQHF. As DNA, the CDR3 is TGTGCCAGCAGACCCGACAGGGGCTGGAATCAGCCCCAGCATTTT.

The chain combines TRBV7-2 with TRBJ2-1, with TRBD1 identical over 7 bases. CDR1 and CDR2 (germline): SGHTA, FQGNSA. J was trimmed by 10 bases and V by 1 base; bases with no gene match: 1. This CDR3 is 12 amino acids long. The CDR3 spells CASSLVRGEQFF. CDR3 nucleotide sequence: TGTGCCAGCAGCTTAGTCAGGGGGGAGCAGTTCTTC.